The sequence of this T cell receptor beta chain was determined in a study of blood T cells in healthy people across ages (dated by TCRdb to 2014 to 2015). Regarding the study in general: In model experiments, template switching captured roughly one uniquely barcoded TCR beta cDNA molecule for every two T cells. To track age-related changes in TCR beta repertoire diversity, the study relied on deep sequencing normalized with unique cDNA molecular identifiers. The donors were split into four age groups: young (average 16 years), middle-aged (roughly 39), aged (about 62) and long-lived (under 85). Using the same blood draw, the study looked at two additional independent replicas of 1 million unique cDNA reads for two donors, one aged 18 to 30 and the other aged 80 or older. The paper's findings and limits, for the study overall: Because profiling used bulk unsorted PBMCs, naive and antigen-experienced compartments could not be compared conclusively. Compared with the aged group, more naive CD4+ T cells, fewer expanded clones and increased TCR diversity were shown by the long-lived group, suggesting age selection. As age increased, observed TCR beta diversity per million T cells dropped in a roughly linear way, and a significant reduction was already evident by age 40. A strong correlation was found between observed TCR beta diversity and the percentage of naive T cells measured by flow cytometry. The CMV infection status of donors was not known, potentially confounding age-related changes in expanded clonotypes. Estimates of total diversity from one million sequenced T cells were regarded as lower bounds and underestimates.

Donors were a few dozen systemically healthy Caucasian individuals from Russia aged about 6 to 100 years. Roughly 10 milliliters of peripheral blood were drawn from each donor into EDTA-treated Vacutainer tubes. Ficoll-Paque density-gradient centrifugation was used to isolate PBMCs, with at least 6 million per sample. Total RNA, at least 6 micrograms per sample, was extracted from PBMCs with Trizol reagent. The percentages of naive CD45RAhigh/CD27high T cells were determined by flow cytometry on a PBMC aliquot from every donor. The cysteine opens and the phenylalanine closes a CDR3 of 14 amino acids. The only DNA kept is the CDR3, 42 bases in frame from the first base. V loses 2 bases of germline sequence and J loses 5 bases, and the interval between the two ends is 9 bases. According to the germline V gene (reference sequence), CDR1 reads LNHDA and CDR2 reads SQIVND. To prepare the library, 5' RACE was applied. TCRdb lists the instrument as Illumina HiSeq 2500. A second PCR of about 6 to 11 cycles was performed with a sample-barcoded 5' primer and a J-beta primer mix. Each TCR beta cDNA molecule received a unique molecular identifier from a template-switch 5' adaptor carrying 12 random nucleotides. Each sample yielded at least 3 million CDR3-containing paired-end reads. First-strand cDNA synthesis was performed from all RNA using the Mint cDNA synthesis kit, with priming by a TRBC-specific oligonucleotide. All cDNA was treated with uracil-DNA glycosylase and then went through a first 18-cycle PCR with the universal primers M1SS and BC2_uni_R. The study's own analysis went as follows. For normalization, 1 million high-quality reads, each with a distinct molecular identifier, were randomly selected from each sample. Instead of being binned into consensus sequences, reads that shared molecular identifiers were thrown out. CDR3 identification, clonotype clustering and error correction used MiTCR with a Q25 quality threshold and the strictest error-elimination algorithm. A nonparametric unseen species model with Euler transformation was used to estimate lower-bound total TCR beta diversity. Using fastp trimming at Q25 and MiXCR clonotype assembly, TCRdb reanalyzed the public sequencing data and kept in-frame beta chains. Rows with a matching CDR3 protein are joined into one entry that keeps the most common DNA and genes. TCRdb assigned the V and J calls; the authors' analysis was not used. The sample data list 760,000 or so distinct CDR3 sequences, and approximately 25% of these were observed just once. The biggest ten clones account for 9% to 9.5% of the sample.

There are a few counts of this clonotype. What this receptor recognizes is not known. No base qualities exist here, and no much larger clone lies one base off it. These data also formed part of another study, on T cells of mothers and their children. Drawing on the second study: Donors were nine systemically healthy Caucasian individuals: three mothers and their six children. cDNA synthesis consumed the entire amount of extracted RNA, loaded at 1.5 ug RNA in each 15 ul reaction. In the second PCR, the M1S primer introduced both the sample barcodes and 2-4 random nucleotides. Over 9.5 million TCR beta CDR3 reads were obtained for each mother, and 2.5 million to 3 million reads were obtained for each child. Thymic selection similarly shapes TCR recombination output in related and unrelated pairs, with minor effect from inherited differences. Normalized repertoire overlap was always slightly but never significantly higher in related than unrelated mother-child pairs. No persistent microchimeric T cell clones were detected, at a sensitivity of 80 to 100 clones per million clonotypes. To look for features that set related mother-child pairs apart from unrelated individuals, the researchers ran deep NGS to compare the TCR beta repertoires of mothers and children. Mothers averaged around 43 +/- 4 years of age and children averaged roughly 10 +/- 4 years. Libraries were sequenced on Illumina HiSeq 2000 with 100+100 nt paired-end reads after adapter ligation with NEBNext reagents. Mother and child libraries were prepared a month apart and sequenced in separate runs to prevent cross-contamination. Each donor had between roughly 450,000 and 2,100,000 distinct TCR beta clonotypes identified. Naive TCR beta clonotypes were estimated from low-frequency clonotypes matched to each donor's FACS-determined naive share, without sorting.

This receptor was identified in a boy aged 5-17 years in good health. The chain is made from TRBV19 and TRBJ1-4, with the D segment identity uncertain. What was sequenced was blood. The DNA reads TGTGCCAGTAGTATATTCGTGGCCAATGAAAAACTGTTTTTT. This translates into CASSIFVANEKLFF.